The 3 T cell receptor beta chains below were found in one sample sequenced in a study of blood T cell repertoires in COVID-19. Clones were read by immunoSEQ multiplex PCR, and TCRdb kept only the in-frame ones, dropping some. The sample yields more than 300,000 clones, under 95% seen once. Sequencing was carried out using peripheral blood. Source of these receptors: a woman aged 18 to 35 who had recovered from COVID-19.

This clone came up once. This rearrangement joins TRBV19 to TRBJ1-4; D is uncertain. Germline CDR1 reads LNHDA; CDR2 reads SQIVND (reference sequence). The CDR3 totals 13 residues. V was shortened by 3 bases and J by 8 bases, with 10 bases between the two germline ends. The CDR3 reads CASSIAREEKLFF. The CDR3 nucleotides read TGTGCCAGTAGTATCGCCCGGGAGGAAAAACTGTTTTTT.

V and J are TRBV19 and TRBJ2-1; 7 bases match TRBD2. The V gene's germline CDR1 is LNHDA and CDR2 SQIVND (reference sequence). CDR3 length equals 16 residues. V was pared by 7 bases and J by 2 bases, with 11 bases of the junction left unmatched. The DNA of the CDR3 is TGTGCCAGTAAGGCCTTCGGGGGAGGGACCTACAATGAGCAGTTCTTC. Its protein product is CASKAFGGGTYNEQFF.

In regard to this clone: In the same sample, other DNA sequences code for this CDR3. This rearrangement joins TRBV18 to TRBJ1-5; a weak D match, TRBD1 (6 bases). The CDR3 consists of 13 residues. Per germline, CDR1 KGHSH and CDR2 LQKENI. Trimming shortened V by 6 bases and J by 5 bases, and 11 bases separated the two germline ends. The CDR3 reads CASSPDRDQPQHF. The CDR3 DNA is TGTGCCAGCTCCCCGGACAGAGATCAGCCCCAGCATTTT.